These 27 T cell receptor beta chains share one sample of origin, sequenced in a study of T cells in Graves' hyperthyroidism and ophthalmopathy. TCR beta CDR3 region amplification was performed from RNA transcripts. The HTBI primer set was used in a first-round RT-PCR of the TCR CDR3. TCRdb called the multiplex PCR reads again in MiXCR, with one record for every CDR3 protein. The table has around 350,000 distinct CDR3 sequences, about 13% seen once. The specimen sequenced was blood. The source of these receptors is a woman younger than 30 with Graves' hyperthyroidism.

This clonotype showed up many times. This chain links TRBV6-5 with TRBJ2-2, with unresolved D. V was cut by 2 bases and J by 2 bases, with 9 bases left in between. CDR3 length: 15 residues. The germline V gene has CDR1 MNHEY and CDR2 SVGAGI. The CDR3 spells CASSYPGSNTGELFF. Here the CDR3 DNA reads TGTGCCAGCAGTTACCCCGGGTCTAACACCGGGGAGCTGTTTTTT.

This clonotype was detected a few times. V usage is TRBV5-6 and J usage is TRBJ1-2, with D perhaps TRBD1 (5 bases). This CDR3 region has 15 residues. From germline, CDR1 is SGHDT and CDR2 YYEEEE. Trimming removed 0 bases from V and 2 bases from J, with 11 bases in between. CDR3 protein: CASSLGKGRNYGYTF. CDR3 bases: TGTGCCAGCAGCTTGGGAAAGGGGAGGAACTATGGCTACACCTTC.

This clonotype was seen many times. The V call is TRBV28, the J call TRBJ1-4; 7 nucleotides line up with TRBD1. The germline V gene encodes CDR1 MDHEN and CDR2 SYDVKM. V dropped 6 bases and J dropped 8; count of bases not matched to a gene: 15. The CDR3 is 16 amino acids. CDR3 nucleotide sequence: TGTGCCAGCAGATCATACGTACAGGGGATCGAAGAAAAACTGTTTTTT. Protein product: CASRSYVQGIEEKLFF.

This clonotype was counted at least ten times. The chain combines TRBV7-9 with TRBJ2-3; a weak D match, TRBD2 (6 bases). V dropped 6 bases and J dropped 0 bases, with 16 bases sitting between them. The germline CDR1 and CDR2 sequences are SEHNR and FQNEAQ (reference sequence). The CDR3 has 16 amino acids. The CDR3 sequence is CASRGRRPTSTDTQYF. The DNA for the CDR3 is TGTGCCAGCAGAGGGAGGCGGCCAACTAGCACAGATACGCAGTATTTT.

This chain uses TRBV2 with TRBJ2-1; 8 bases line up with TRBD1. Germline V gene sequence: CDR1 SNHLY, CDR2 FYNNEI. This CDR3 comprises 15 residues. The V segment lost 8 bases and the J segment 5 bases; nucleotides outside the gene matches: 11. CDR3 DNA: TGTGCCAGCGGTGGGGGCCGGACAGGGAACAATGAGCAGTTCTTC. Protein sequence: CASGGGRTGNNEQFF.

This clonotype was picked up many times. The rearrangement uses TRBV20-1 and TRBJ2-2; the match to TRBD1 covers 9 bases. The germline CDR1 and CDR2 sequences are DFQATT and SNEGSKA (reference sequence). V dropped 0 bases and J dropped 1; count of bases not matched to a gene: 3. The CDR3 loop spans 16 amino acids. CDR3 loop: CSARDGQGRNTGELFF. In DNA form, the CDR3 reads TGCAGTGCTAGAGATGGACAGGGGCGGAACACCGGGGAGCTGTTTTTT.

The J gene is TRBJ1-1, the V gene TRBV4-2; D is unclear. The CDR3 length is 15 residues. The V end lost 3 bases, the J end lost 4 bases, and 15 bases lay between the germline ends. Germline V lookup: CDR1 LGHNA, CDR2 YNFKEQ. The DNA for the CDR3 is TGTGCCAGCAGCCAGAGGACCCGCGAAGGCACTGAAGCTTTCTTT. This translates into CASSQRTREGTEAFF.

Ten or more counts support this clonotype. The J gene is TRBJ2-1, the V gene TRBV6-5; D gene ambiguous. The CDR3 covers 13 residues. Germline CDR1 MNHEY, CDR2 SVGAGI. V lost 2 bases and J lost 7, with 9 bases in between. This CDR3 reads CASSYRVRNEQFF. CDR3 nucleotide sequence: TGTGCCAGCAGTTACAGGGTCAGGAATGAGCAGTTCTTC.

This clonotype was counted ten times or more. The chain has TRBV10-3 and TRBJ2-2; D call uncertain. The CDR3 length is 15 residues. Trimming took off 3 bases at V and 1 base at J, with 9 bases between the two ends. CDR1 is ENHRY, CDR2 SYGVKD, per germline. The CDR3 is CAISDGTGNTGELFF. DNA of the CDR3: TGTGCCATCAGTGACGGTACGGGGAACACCGGGGAGCTGTTTTTT.

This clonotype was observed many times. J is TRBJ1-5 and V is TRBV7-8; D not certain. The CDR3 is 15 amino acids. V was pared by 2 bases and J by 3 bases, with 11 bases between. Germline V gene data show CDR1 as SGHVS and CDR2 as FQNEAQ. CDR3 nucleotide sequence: TGTGCCAGCAGCTTATCAGCGGGATACAATCAGCCCCAGCATTTT. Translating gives CASSLSAGYNQPQHF.

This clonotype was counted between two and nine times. CDR3 sequence (DNA): TGCGCCAGCAGCCGAGTTCTTACCGGGACATTATATAGCAATCAGCCCCAGCATTTT. This encodes CASSRVLTGTLYSNQPQHF. The chain recombines TRBV4-1 with TRBJ1-5; D may be TRBD1 (6 bases). The V and J ends lost 4 bases and 0 bases respectively, with 22 bases between them. The CDR3 is made up of 19 amino acids. CDR1 MGHRA and CDR2 YSYEKL come from the germline V gene.

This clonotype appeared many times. CDR3 protein: CASSSTGGNNYGYTF. DNA for the CDR3: TGTGCCAGCAGTTCTACAGGGGGCAATAACTATGGCTACACCTTC. The chain links TRBV12-3 or TRBV12-4 to TRBJ1-2, with 9 bases fitting TRBD1. The ends lost 4 bases at V and 1 base at J; junction bases unmatched: 4. The CDR3 is made up of 15 amino acids.

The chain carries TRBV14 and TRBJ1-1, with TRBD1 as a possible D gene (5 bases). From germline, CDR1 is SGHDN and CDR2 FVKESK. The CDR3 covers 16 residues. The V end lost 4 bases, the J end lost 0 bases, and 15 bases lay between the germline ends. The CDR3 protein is CASSRAGEGMNTEAFF. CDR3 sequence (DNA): TGTGCCAGCAGCCGAGCGGGGGAAGGCATGAACACTGAAGCTTTCTTT.

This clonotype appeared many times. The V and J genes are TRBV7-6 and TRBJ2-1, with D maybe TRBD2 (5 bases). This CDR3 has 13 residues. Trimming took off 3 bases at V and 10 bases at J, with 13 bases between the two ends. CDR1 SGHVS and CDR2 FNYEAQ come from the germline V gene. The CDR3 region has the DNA TGTGCCAGCAGCTTTGAGGGCCAAACCGAGCAGTTCTTC. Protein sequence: CASSFEGQTEQFF.

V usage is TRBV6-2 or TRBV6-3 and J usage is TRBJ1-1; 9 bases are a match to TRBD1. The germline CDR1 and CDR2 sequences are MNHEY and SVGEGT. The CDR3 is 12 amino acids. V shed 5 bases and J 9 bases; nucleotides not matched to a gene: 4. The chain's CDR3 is CASSKGQGKAFF. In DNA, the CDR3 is TGTGCCAGCAGTAAGGGACAGGGAAAAGCTTTCTTT.

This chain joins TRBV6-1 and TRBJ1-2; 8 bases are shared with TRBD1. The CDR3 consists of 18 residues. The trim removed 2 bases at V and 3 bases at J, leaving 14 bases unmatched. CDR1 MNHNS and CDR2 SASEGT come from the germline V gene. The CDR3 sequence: CASSEREGQAGRDYGYTF. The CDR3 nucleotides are TGTGCCAGCAGTGAACGGGAGGGACAGGCCGGTAGAGACTATGGCTACACCTTC.

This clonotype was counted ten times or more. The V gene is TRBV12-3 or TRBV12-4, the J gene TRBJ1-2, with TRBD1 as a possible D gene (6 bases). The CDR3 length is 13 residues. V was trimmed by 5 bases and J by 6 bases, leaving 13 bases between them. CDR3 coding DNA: TGTGCCAGCAGTCCCACAGGGTTCAATGGCTACACCTTC. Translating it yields CASSPTGFNGYTF.

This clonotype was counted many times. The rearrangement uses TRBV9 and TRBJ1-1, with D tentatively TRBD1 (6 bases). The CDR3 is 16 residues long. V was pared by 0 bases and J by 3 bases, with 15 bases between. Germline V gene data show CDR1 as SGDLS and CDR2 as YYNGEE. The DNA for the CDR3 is TGTGCCAGCAGCGTAGAGGTCGGGGGGCTGTACACTGAAGCTTTCTTT. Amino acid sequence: CASSVEVGGLYTEAFF.

The CDR3 DNA reads as TGTGCCAGCAGCCAAGAGGTGTTTCAGGGGGTTAAGACCCAGTACTTC. This gives the protein CASSQEVFQGVKTQYF. The rearrangement joins TRBV14 to TRBJ2-5; TRBD1 aligns across 7 bases. J lost 6 bases, V lost 0 bases, and 10 bases had no gene match. CDR1 is SGHDN and CDR2 is FVKESK in the germline V gene. The CDR3 contains 16 residues.

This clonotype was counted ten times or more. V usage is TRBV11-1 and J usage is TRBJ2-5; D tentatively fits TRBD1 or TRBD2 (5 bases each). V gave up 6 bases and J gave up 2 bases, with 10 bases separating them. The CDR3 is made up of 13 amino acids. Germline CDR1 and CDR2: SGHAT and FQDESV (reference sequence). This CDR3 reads CASRQRGQETQYF. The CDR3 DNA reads TGTGCCAGCAGACAGAGGGGACAAGAGACCCAGTACTTC. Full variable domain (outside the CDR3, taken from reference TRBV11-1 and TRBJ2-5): EAEVAQSPRYKITEKSQAVAFWCDPISGHATLYWYRQILGQGPELLVQFQDESVVDDSQLPKDRFSAERLKGVDSTLKIQPAELGDSAMYLCASRQRGQETQYFGPGTRLLVL.

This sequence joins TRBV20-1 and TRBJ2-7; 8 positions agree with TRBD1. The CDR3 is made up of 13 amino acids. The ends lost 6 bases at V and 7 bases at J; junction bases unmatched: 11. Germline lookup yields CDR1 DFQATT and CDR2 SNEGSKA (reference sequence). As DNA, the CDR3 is TGCAGTGCCAGGGGGCAGGGGGCTAGGGAGCAGTACTTC. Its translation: CSARGQGAREQYF.

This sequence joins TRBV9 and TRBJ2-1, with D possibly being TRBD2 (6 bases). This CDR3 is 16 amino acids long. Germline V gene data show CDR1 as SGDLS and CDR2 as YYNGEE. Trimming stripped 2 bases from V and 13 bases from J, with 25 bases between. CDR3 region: CASSVNSGVEALDQFF. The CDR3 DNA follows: TGTGCCAGCAGCGTTAACTCGGGAGTGGAGGCATTAGATCAGTTCTTC. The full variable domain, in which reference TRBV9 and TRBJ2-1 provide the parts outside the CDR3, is DSGVTQTPKHLITATGQRVTLRCSPRSGDLSVYWYQQSLDQGLQFLIQYYNGEERAKGNILERFSAQQFPDLHSELNLSSLELGDSALYFCASSVNSGVEALDQFFGPGTRLTVL.

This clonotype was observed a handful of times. The CDR3: CASSWGGQGGEQYF. The CDR3 DNA is TGTGCCAGCAGCTGGGGGGGACAGGGCGGCGAGCAGTACTTC. V is TRBV5-4 and J is TRBJ2-7; 9 nucleotides align to TRBD1. CDR3 length: 14 residues. J was trimmed by 6 bases and V by 3 bases; bases with no gene match: 7. The germline CDR1 and CDR2 sequences are SGHNT and YYREEE (reference sequence).

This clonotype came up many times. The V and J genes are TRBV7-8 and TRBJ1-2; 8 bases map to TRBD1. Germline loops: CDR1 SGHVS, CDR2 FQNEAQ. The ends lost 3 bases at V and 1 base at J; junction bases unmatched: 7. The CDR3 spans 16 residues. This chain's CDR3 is CASSFIGTGLNYGYTF. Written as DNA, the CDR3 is TGTGCCAGCAGCTTTATAGGGACAGGCCTTAACTATGGCTACACCTTC.

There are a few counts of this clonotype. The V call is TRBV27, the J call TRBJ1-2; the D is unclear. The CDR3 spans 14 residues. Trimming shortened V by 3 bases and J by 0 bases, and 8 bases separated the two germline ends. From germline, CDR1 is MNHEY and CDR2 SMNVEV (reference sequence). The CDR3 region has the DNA TGTGCCAGCAGTTTTTCCGGAGCTAACTATGGCTACACCTTC. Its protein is CASSFSGANYGYTF.

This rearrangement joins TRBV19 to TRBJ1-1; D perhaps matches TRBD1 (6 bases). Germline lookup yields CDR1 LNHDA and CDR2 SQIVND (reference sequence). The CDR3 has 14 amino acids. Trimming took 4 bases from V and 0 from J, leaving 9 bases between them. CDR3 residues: CASSRQEMNTEAFF. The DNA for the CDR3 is TGTGCCAGTAGTAGACAGGAGATGAACACTGAAGCTTTCTTT. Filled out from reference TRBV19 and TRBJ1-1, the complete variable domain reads DGGITQSPKYLFRKEGQNVTLSCEQNLNHDAMYWYRQDPGQGLRLIYYSQIVNDFQKGDIAEGYSVSREKKESFPLTVTSAQKNPTAFYLCASSRQEMNTEAFFGQGTRLTVV.

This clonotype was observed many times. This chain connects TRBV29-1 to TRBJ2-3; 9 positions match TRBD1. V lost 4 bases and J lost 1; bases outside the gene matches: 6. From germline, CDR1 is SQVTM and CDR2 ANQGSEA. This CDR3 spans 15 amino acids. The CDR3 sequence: CSVGPNRGRTDTQYF. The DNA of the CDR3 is TGCAGCGTTGGCCCTAACAGGGGGCGCACAGATACGCAGTATTTT.